This TCR beta chain emerged from a study of cytomegalovirus exposure and HLA in healthy donors. Profiling relied on immunoSEQ multiplex PCR, and the TCRdb table lists in-frame clones only, not all of them. Of fewer than 350,000 clones in the sample, around 87% were seen once. With 4 bases clipped from V and 1 base from J, the junction kept 13 bases outside the gene matches. This CDR3 spans 17 amino acids. Germline CDR1 is LNHNV and CDR2 is YYDKDF (reference sequence). The J gene is TRBJ2-7, the V gene TRBV15, with 7 bases lining up with TRBD1. This TCR came from a young woman in good health and CMV-seronegative. Sequenced material: PBMCs. The CDR3 loop reads CATSTNRLTGKSYEQYF. The CDR3 DNA sequence: TGTGCCACCAGCACCAACCGCCTGACAGGGAAATCCTACGAGCAGTACTTC.